The rows below give T cell receptor beta chains drawn from one sample of a study of early stage breast cancer tumors. Clones were sequenced by immunoSEQ multiplex PCR, and TCRdb holds only the in-frame ones, with some missing. The sample yields 50,000 to 75,000 clones, over 65% seen once. Sequencing input: blood. Every receptor here comes from a person under 45 with breast cancer. The CDR3 runs from the conserved cysteine through the conserved F or W. The D gene is left open where the match is weak. The size field is filled for only some rows; it gives once, few, many or a size class.

TGTGCCAGCAGCCCTACCCTCTTCGTTGGGGACAATCAGCCCCAGCATTTT | CASSPTLFVGDNQPQHF | TRBJ1-5 | NA | NA | TRBV7-2
TGTGCCAGTGCCCAGACCCTCTCCTACAATGAGCAGTTCTTC | CASAQTLSYNEQFF | TRBJ2-1 | NA | NA | TRBV28
TGTGCCTGGCAGTGGTTGGACACAAACACTGAAGCTTTCTTT | CAWQWLDTNTEAFF | TRBJ1-1 | NA | NA | TRBV30
TGCGCCAGCAGTCAATATGGGCCTCGGAGGGGCACAGATACGCAGTATTTT | CASSQYGPRRGTDTQYF | TRBJ2-3 | NA | NA | TRBV23-1
TGCGCCAGCAGCCAAGTTACTAGCGGGAGCACAGATACGCAGTATTTT | CASSQVTSGSTDTQYF | TRBJ2-3 | TRBD2 | NA | TRBV4-1
TGTGCCACCAGCCCTGGGACAGGGGGAAATGAAAAACTGTTTTTT | CATSPGTGGNEKLFF | TRBJ1-4 | TRBD1 | NA | TRBV15
TGTGCCAGCAGCTTAGCGATGGGCGCCTTGGGGAATACGCAGTATTTT | CASSLAMGALGNTQYF | TRBJ2-3 | NA | NA | TRBV7-9
TGTGCCAGCCTCGGGACTCCGATAGGTGGGGCCAACGTCCTGACTTTC | CASLGTPIGGANVLTF | TRBJ2-6 | NA | NA | TRBV28
TGTGCCAGCAGTTTTGGTTACAATGAGCAGTTCTTC | CASSFGYNEQFF | TRBJ2-1 | NA | once | TRBV28
TGTGCCATCAGTGACCAACGAACCGCTGAAGCTTTCTTT | CAISDQRTAEAFF | TRBJ1-1 | NA | NA | TRBV10-3
TGTGCCAGCAGCTTGGTCCTACTACTAGCCGGAGAGGCTAGCGAGCAGTACTTC | CASSLVLLLAGEASEQYF | TRBJ2-7 | NA | NA | TRBV5-8
TGTGCCAGCTCACCACTGCAGGGGTGGGCAGAGACCCAGTACTTC | CASSPLQGWAETQYF | TRBJ2-5 | NA | NA | TRBV18
TGTGCCTGGAGTCCCCCGGGTAGCGCGTACGAGCAGTACTTC | CAWSPPGSAYEQYF | TRBJ2-7 | NA | NA | TRBV30
TGTGCCAGCAGCTTACGTCAAGGCCTGCGGGGACACTATGGCTACACCTTC | CASSLRQGLRGHYGYTF | TRBJ1-2 | NA | NA | TRBV7-2
TGTGCCAGCAGCTCACCATACGAGCAGTACTTC | CASSSPYEQYF | TRBJ2-7 | NA | NA | TRBV7-2
TGTGCCACCAGCAGAGGCGCAGGGGTTGAGGCTTTCTTT | CATSRGAGVEAFF | TRBJ1-1 | NA | NA | TRBV15
TGTGCCAGTAGCCACCTCATTAGCGGGATGTTCACCGGGGAGCTGTTTTTT | CASSHLISGMFTGELFF | TRBJ2-2 | TRBD2 | NA | TRBV19
TGCGCCAGCAGCCAAGTTCTCGGGCGGGAGACCCAGTACTTC | CASSQVLGRETQYF | TRBJ2-5 | NA | once | TRBV4-3
TGTGCCAGCAGCGTAGGGCTCAGGGGAACGGGGGGGGAGACCCAGTACTTC | CASSVGLRGTGGETQYF | TRBJ2-5 | TRBD2 | NA | TRBV9
TGCGCCAGCAGTCGGGATTCTTATATTGGACAGGGTTGGACCGGGGAGCTGTTTTTT | CASSRDSYIGQGWTGELFF | TRBJ2-2 | TRBD1 | NA | TRBV23-1
TGTGCCAGCAGCCCCGGGACTAGCTCCTACAATGAGCAGTTCTTC | CASSPGTSSYNEQFF | TRBJ2-1 | TRBD2 | NA | TRBV5-6
TGTGCCACCAGCAGAGACCAACCTGGAAACACCATATATTTT | CATSRDQPGNTIYF | TRBJ1-3 | NA | NA | TRBV15
TGTGCCAGCAGCTCCCTCGACTGGGAAAGGAATGAGCAGTTCTTC | CASSSLDWERNEQFF | TRBJ2-1 | NA | NA | TRBV7-8
TGTGCCAGCAGATCGCTTGGGGGCAGCGGGACTGAAGCTTTCTTT | CASRSLGGSGTEAFF | TRBJ1-1 | NA | NA | TRBV9
TGTGCCAGCAGTTTGACAGGCCGGATTGAAGCTTTCTTT | CASSLTGRIEAFF | TRBJ1-1 | NA | NA | TRBV28
TGCAGCCATGATGGGGACAGGGACGGCTATGAGCAGTTCTTC | CSHDGDRDGYEQFF | TRBJ2-1 | TRBD1 | NA | TRBV29-1
TGTGCCAGCAGTCCTCCAGGGTTCTATGGCTACACCTTC | CASSPPGFYGYTF | TRBJ1-2 | NA | NA | TRBV6-5
TGTGCCAGCAGCTTAGGACTAGCGCTCTCCTCCTACAATGAGCAGTTCTTC | CASSLGLALSSYNEQFF | TRBJ2-1 | TRBD2 | NA | TRBV11-3
TGCAGCGTTGGGGGTCTTGACAATGAGCAGTTCTTC | CSVGGLDNEQFF | TRBJ2-1 | NA | NA | TRBV29-1
TGTCATGGGGGGGGAGATGGGACAGATACGCAGTATTTT | CHGGGDGTDTQYF | TRBJ2-3 | TRBD2 | NA | TRBV5-3
TGCGCCAGCTGTCGCAGGGGGCCTCCGAATGAAAAACTGTTTTTT | CASCRRGPPNEKLFF | TRBJ1-4 | TRBD1 | NA | TRBV5-1
TGCGCCAGCAGCCAAGAGTGGGGTTCCTACGAGCAGTACTTC | CASSQEWGSYEQYF | TRBJ2-7 | NA | NA | TRBV4-1
TGTGCCAGCTCACTACCTTCTATCACAGATACGCAGTATTTT | CASSLPSITDTQYF | TRBJ2-3 | NA | NA | TRBV18
TGTGCCAGCTCACCGGGACTAGCGGGAGGCTACAATGAGCAGTTCTTC | CASSPGLAGGYNEQFF | TRBJ2-1 | TRBD2 | NA | TRBV18
TGTGCCAGCAGCAACAGGTATATTCGAAGTTATACGCAGTATTTT | CASSNRYIRSYTQYF | TRBJ2-3 | NA | NA | TRBV21-1
TGTGCCAGCAGCCGGCTCGGGGGCACTGAAGCTTTCTTT | CASSRLGGTEAFF | TRBJ1-1 | NA | once | TRBV6-5
TGTGCCAGCAGTTTAAAGGATAGCTACGAGCAGTACTTC | CASSLKDSYEQYF | TRBJ2-7 | NA | few | TRBV27
TGCGCCAGCAGCCGTCAGGAGGGCCAGAACACTGAAGCTTTCTTT | CASSRQEGQNTEAFF | TRBJ1-1 | NA | NA | TRBV4-1
TGCGCCAGCAGGGAGGGAATGGCTGAGACCCAGTACTTC | CASREGMAETQYF | TRBJ2-5 | NA | NA | TRBV5-1
TGTGCCAGCAGCTATGGGACAGGAGTTCGTGGACCAAGAAACACCATATATTTT | CASSYGTGVRGPRNTIYF | TRBJ1-3 | TRBD1 | NA | TRBV7-9
TGTGCCAGCTGTGAAGGTAGTGGTCAAGAGACCCAGTACTTC | CASCEGSGQETQYF | TRBJ2-5 | NA | NA | TRBV2
TGTGCCAGCAGCTTTCCCGGCGGAAGCACAGATACGCAGTATTTT | CASSFPGGSTDTQYF | TRBJ2-3 | NA | NA | TRBV5-4
TGCGCCAGCAGCCAGATACGGGGCTCCTACAATGAGCAGTTCTTC | CASSQIRGSYNEQFF | TRBJ2-1 | NA | NA | TRBV4-3
TGTGCCAGCAGCTTAGAGCCCGGGATGGGTGAAGCTTTCTTT | CASSLEPGMGEAFF | TRBJ1-1 | NA | few | TRBV7-9
TGTGCCAGCAGCTACAGGGGACGGGATACGCAGTATTTT | CASSYRGRDTQYF | TRBJ2-3 | TRBD1 | NA | TRBV7-2
TGTGCCAGCAGCGGTTATAGCGGGACGCAGTTCTTC | CASSGYSGTQFF | TRBJ2-1 | TRBD2 | few | TRBV5-4
TGTGCCAGCAGCTTCCCGGACAGGTCGAACACTGAAGCTTTCTTT | CASSFPDRSNTEAFF | TRBJ1-1 | TRBD1 | NA | TRBV5-4
TGTGCCAGCAGCGCCCGAGGGGATAATGAAAAACTGTTTTTT | CASSARGDNEKLFF | TRBJ1-4 | NA | once | TRBV9
TGTGCCAGCAGTTCGTACTCGTACAATGAGCAGTTCTTC | CASSSYSYNEQFF | TRBJ2-1 | NA | NA | TRBV27
TGTGCCAGCAGTTTCCACTGGCTCAATGAGCAGTTCTTC | CASSFHWLNEQFF | TRBJ2-1 | NA | NA | TRBV27
TGCAGTGCTAGAGATTTTTACGAGCAGTACTTC | CSARDFYEQYF | TRBJ2-7 | NA | NA | TRBV20-1
TGTGCCATCCAAATAGGGACTAGCACAGATACGCAGTATTTT | CAIQIGTSTDTQYF | TRBJ2-3 | NA | NA | TRBV25-1
TGTGCCAGCAGCTTAGGGAGCGTAGCGGGAGGGAAGGGCAATGAGCAGTTCTTC | CASSLGSVAGGKGNEQFF | TRBJ2-1 | TRBD2 | NA | TRBV11-2